A single sample gave rise to the 25 T cell receptor beta chains below, sequenced in a study of shared clonotypes between healthy human individuals. The data were produced by immunoSEQ multiplex PCR, yet TCRdb's version contains in-frame clones alone and is incomplete. The repertoire holds some 2.1 million clones, around 93% seen once, with about 1.7% in the top ten. Naive CD8 cells comprised CD45RO-negative, CCR7-positively selected cells, excluding terminally differentiated effector memory CD45RA+ cells. What was sequenced was naive CD8+ T cells from PBMCs. These receptor sequences come from a man aged 18-30 years in good health. Some clones in this sample may be carry-over from other donors' samples.

This chain joins TRBV28 and TRBJ1-2; 9 bases align to TRBD1. V dropped 11 bases and J dropped 8; count of bases not matched to a gene: 6. This CDR3 is built from 11 residues. Germline CDR1 and CDR2: MDHEN and SYDVKM. Written as DNA, the CDR3 is TGTGCCTACAGGGGGCGAGGGGGCTACACCTTC. This gives the protein CAYRGRGGYTF.

The rearrangement uses TRBV4-1 and TRBJ1-4; maybe TRBD1 (6 bases). Trimming cost V 1 base and J 6 bases, with 12 bases left between them. Germline V CDR1 and CDR2: MGHRA, YSYEKL. CDR3 size: 15 residues. The CDR3 bases are TGCGCCAGCAGCCAAGTGGACAGTCCCGATGAAAAACTGTTTTTT. It specifies CASSQVDSPDEKLFF.

The chain is built from TRBV21-1 and TRBJ2-2. TRBV21-1 is described as a pseudogene. The CDR3 is 15 residues long. The CDR3 is CASSCPGLSTGELFF. Here the CDR3 DNA reads TGTGCCAGCAGCTGTCCCGGGCTTTCCACCGGGGAGCTGTTTTTT.

The J gene is TRBJ1-4, the V gene TRBV7-2, with D unresolved. The germline V gene encodes CDR1 SGHTA and CDR2 FQGNSA. Deletions cut 7 bases from V and 5 bases from J, with 14 bases between. This CDR3 comprises 14 residues. The CDR3 sequence is CASTRKQPNEKLFF. DNA for the CDR3: TGTGCCAGCACCCGGAAACAGCCCAATGAAAAACTGTTTTTT.

The rearrangement joins TRBV9 to TRBJ2-2; 10 bases agree with TRBD2. Germline CDR1 reads SGDLS; CDR2 reads YYNGEE. J was trimmed by 7 bases and V by 4 bases; bases with no gene match: 10. This CDR3 spans 16 amino acids. CDR3 sequence: CASSPLSGRAGGELFF. CDR3 DNA sequence: TGTGCCAGCAGCCCATTAAGCGGGAGGGCCGGCGGGGAGCTGTTTTTT.

Comment on this clone: Given a much more abundant clone one base away, this may be a read error. Other nucleotide sequences in the sample specify the same CDR3. The rearrangement joins TRBV7-9 to TRBJ2-7; the D gene is possibly TRBD2 (5 bases). CDR1 and CDR2 from the germline V gene are SEHNR and FQNEAQ (reference sequence). CDR3 length: 12 amino acids. The V end lost 3 bases, the J end lost 6 bases, and 9 bases lay between the germline ends. The CDR3 loop reads CASSFGVGEQYF. The CDR3 nucleotides are TGTGCCAGCAGCTTCGGGGTTGGCGAGCAGTACTTC.

Concerning this clone itself: The junction differs from germline at one of its ends, possibly a read error. This chain uses TRBV19 with TRBJ2-7; possible D gene TRBD2, 6 bases. CDR1 and CDR2 from the germline V gene are LNHDA and SQIVND (reference sequence). The CDR3 spans 15 residues. As DNA, the CDR3 is TGTGCTAGTAACGTAGGAGGGGACGCATCTTACGAGCAGTACTTC. Translated: CASNVGGDASYEQYF.

The rearrangement uses TRBV28 and TRBJ1-1; D possibly corresponds to TRBD1 (5 bases). The V gene's germline CDR1 is MDHEN and CDR2 SYDVKM. This CDR3 is built from 12 residues. Deletions cut 7 bases from V and 8 bases from J, with 14 bases between. Written as DNA, the CDR3 is TGTGCCAGCACCCCGGGGCTGCCCGAAGCTTTCTTT. It codes for CASTPGLPEAFF.

The V and J genes are TRBV7-8 and TRBJ1-6, with 7 bases aligning to TRBD1. The CDR3 is made up of 14 amino acids. Germline lookup yields CDR1 SGHVS and CDR2 FQNEAQ. J was trimmed by 14 bases and V by 7 bases; bases with no gene match: 14. The CDR3 sequence: CASTTLGTVRSLHF. For the CDR3, the DNA is TGTGCCAGCACCACATTAGGGACAGTTCGTTCCCTCCACTTT.

Note on this clone: In the same sample, other DNA sequences code for this CDR3. The chain uses TRBV28 and TRBJ2-3; D not resolved. V dropped 6 bases and J dropped 4 bases, with 5 bases sitting between them. Germline V gives CDR1 MDHEN, CDR2 SYDVKM. CDR3 length: 11 residues. Written as DNA, the CDR3 is TGTGCCAGCAGCCTGTCAGATACGCAGTATTTT. It translates to CASSLSDTQYF.

V gene TRBV7-2 combines with J gene TRBJ1-1; TRBD1 aligns across 7 bases. Germline trimming cut 4 bases from V and 5 bases from J; bases unmatched to any gene: 10. The germline gives CDR1 SGHTA, CDR2 FQGNSA. The CDR3 sequence is 15 residues long. CDR3 protein: CASSSESTGKTEAFF. The CDR3 DNA reads TGTGCCAGCAGCTCCGAATCGACAGGGAAAACTGAAGCTTTCTTT. The full variable domain, completed using reference TRBV7-2 and TRBJ1-1, is GAGVSQSPSNKVTEKGKDVELRCDPISGHTALYWYRQSLGQGLEFLIYFQGNSAPDKSGLPSDRFSAERTGGSVSTLTIQRTQQEDSAVYLCASSSESTGKTEAFFGQGTRLTVV.

This clone has just one count. Other DNA variants within this sample encode the same CDR3. The CDR3 nucleotides read TGTGCCAGCAGCGAGACTAGCGGGAGCACCGGGGAGCTGTTTTTT. This sequence encodes CASSETSGSTGELFF. The rearrangement links TRBV9 to TRBJ2-2, with 12 positions matching TRBD2. CDR1 and CDR2 from the germline V gene are SGDLS and YYNGEE. This CDR3 region has 15 residues. V dropped 3 bases and J dropped 4; count of bases not matched to a gene: 1.

The J gene is TRBJ2-7, the V gene TRBV4-3, with D tentatively TRBD2 (6 bases). In germline, CDR1 is LGHNA, CDR2 YSLEER. This CDR3 has 15 amino acids. V was pared by 1 base and J by 2 bases, with 12 bases between. The CDR3 loop is CASSQVGGLAYEQYF. The CDR3 DNA reads TGCGCCAGCAGCCAAGTCGGGGGTCTCGCCTACGAGCAGTACTTC.

The rearrangement joins TRBV7-3 to TRBJ2-6; 7 bases match TRBD1. This CDR3 region has 15 residues. Trimming took 5 bases from V and 2 from J; bases not matched to a gene: 3. Germline V gene sequence: CDR1 SGHTA, CDR2 FQGTGA. CDR3 in amino acids: CASSLQGAGANVLTF. The CDR3, as DNA: TGTGCCAGCAGCCTCCAGGGGGCTGGGGCCAACGTCCTGACTTTC. The complete variable domain, with remaining parts taken from reference TRBV7-3 and TRBJ2-6, reads GAGVSQTPSNKVTEKGKYVELRCDPISGHTALYWYRQSLGQGPEFLIYFQGTGAADDSGLPNDRFFAVRPEGSVSTLKIQRTERGDSAVYLCASSLQGAGANVLTFGAGSRLTVL.

The chain recombines TRBV7-9 with TRBJ2-1; 9 bases are a match to TRBD2. This CDR3 spans 16 amino acids. Germline lookup yields CDR1 SEHNR and CDR2 FQNEAQ (reference sequence). The V segment lost 5 bases and the J segment 3 bases; nucleotides outside the gene matches: 8. CDR3 loop: CASSPVAGAVYNEQFF. In DNA form, the CDR3 reads TGTGCCAGCAGCCCAGTAGCGGGAGCAGTCTACAATGAGCAGTTCTTC.

The rearrangement joins TRBV7-6 to TRBJ2-7; 9 nucleotides match TRBD1. Germline CDR1 SGHVS, CDR2 FNYEAQ. This CDR3 contains 16 residues. V was clipped by 2 bases and J by 0 bases; unmatched bases: 5. The chain's CDR3 is CASSLYGQGSSYEQYF. CDR3 DNA sequence: TGTGCCAGCAGCTTATACGGACAGGGGAGCTCCTACGAGCAGTACTTC.

The genes are TRBV29-1 and TRBJ2-7; the match to TRBD2 covers 8 bases. The V gene end was trimmed by 4 bases and the J gene end by 9 bases; junction bases not matched to a gene: 8. Germline V gene lookup returns CDR1 SQVTM and CDR2 ANQGSEA. This CDR3 contains 12 residues. Written as DNA, the CDR3 is TGCAGCGTTGCGGTCGGGGGGGTCGGGCAGTACTTC. The encoded protein is CSVAVGGVGQYF.

This clone was picked up one time. V usage is TRBV27 and J usage is TRBJ2-1; possible D gene TRBD2, 6 bases. Trimming shortened V by 4 bases and J by 4 bases, and 17 bases separated the two germline ends. CDR3 length: 16 residues. The germline gives CDR1 MNHEY, CDR2 SMNVEV (reference sequence). CDR3 sequence reads: CASSSGLEGPYNEQFF. The CDR3 nucleotides are TGTGCCAGCAGTTCGGGACTTGAGGGACCTTACAATGAGCAGTTCTTC.

The rearrangement uses TRBV14 and TRBJ2-2; no firm D call. Trimming removed 6 bases from V and 7 bases from J, with 12 bases in between. The CDR3 is 13 amino acids. Germline CDR1 and CDR2: SGHDN and FVKESK. Written as DNA, the CDR3 is TGTGCCAGCAGTCCGAGACTGGGCGGGGAGCTGTTTTTT. Translation gives CASSPRLGGELFF.

The rearrangement links TRBV9 to TRBJ2-1; 12 bases line up with TRBD2. V was pared by 4 bases and J by 3 bases, with 5 bases of the junction left unmatched. The CDR3 consists of 16 residues. Germline assignment: CDR1 SGDLS and CDR2 YYNGEE. Here the CDR3 DNA reads TGTGCCAGCAGCCCTCCGACTAGCGGGAGCTACAATGAGCAGTTCTTC. Translation: CASSPPTSGSYNEQFF.

The chain carries TRBV9 and TRBJ1-1; 9 nucleotides align to TRBD1. This CDR3 is 16 amino acids long. From germline, CDR1 is SGDLS and CDR2 YYNGEE. The V segment lost 2 bases and the J segment 1 base; nucleotides outside the gene matches: 6. The CDR3 region has the DNA TGTGCCAGCAGCGTTGTACAGGGGGCCGCGAACACTGAAGCTTTCTTT. This encodes CASSVVQGAANTEAFF. The whole variable domain, remainder taken from reference TRBV9 and TRBJ1-1, is DSGVTQTPKHLITATGQRVTLRCSPRSGDLSVYWYQQSLDQGLQFLIQYYNGEERAKGNILERFSAQQFPDLHSELNLSSLELGDSALYFCASSVVQGAANTEAFFGQGTRLTVV.

This chain joins TRBV27 and TRBJ1-3, with D possibly being TRBD1 (5 bases). V lost 9 bases, J lost 2 bases, and 11 bases lay in between. Germline assignment: CDR1 MNHEY and CDR2 SMNVEV (reference sequence). The CDR3 consists of 13 residues. DNA for the CDR3: TGTGCCAGTTGGGGCAGGCCTGGAAACACCATATATTTT. It codes for CASWGRPGNTIYF.

The chain is built from TRBV4-1 and TRBJ1-2; possibly TRBD1 for D (6 bases). Germline assignment: CDR1 MGHRA and CDR2 YSYEKL. This CDR3 has 19 amino acids. V was clipped by 1 base and J by 4 bases, with 25 bases between them. DNA of the CDR3: TGCGCCAGCAGCCAAGTTGGGGGAGGGACACCCTATGGGGGCTATGGCTACACCTTC. Its translation is CASSQVGGGTPYGGYGYTF.

J is TRBJ1-5 and V is TRBV27, with TRBD1 matching over 8 bases. The CDR3 totals 14 residues. The trim removed 2 bases at V and 7 bases at J, leaving 4 bases unmatched. The germline V gene has CDR1 MNHEY and CDR2 SMNVEV (reference sequence). CDR3 nucleotide sequence: TGTGCCAGCAGTTTAGACAGGGGAAAACAGCCCCAGCATTTT. Its translation is CASSLDRGKQPQHF.

The gene calls are TRBV28 and TRBJ1-2; D is undetermined. Germline loops: CDR1 MDHEN, CDR2 SYDVKM. This CDR3 region has 13 residues. Trimming stripped 7 bases from V and 5 bases from J, with 14 bases between. CDR3 region: CASMAGVGYGYTF. The CDR3 DNA follows: TGTGCCAGCATGGCCGGGGTTGGTTATGGCTACACCTTC.